The entry below gives a single T cell receptor beta chain sequence along with its context. This clonotype was seen once. It lacks a known antigen. No qualities accompany the bases; no much larger clone lies one base away. One read amounts to weak evidence. Genomic DNA served as template for TCR beta VDJ combination and CDR3 sequence profiling. An Illumina HiSeq 2000 was the platform used for TCR repertoire sequencing. The authors processed their data as follows. TRBV/TRBJ rearrangement plots, CDR3 size and DJ length profiles, and Simpson's diversity index were used to evaluate the repertoires. The most abundant DNA sequence in the deep sequencing data was taken as the immunodominant clone. CDR3 amino acid sequences were screened for sharing across subjects and were compared with published repertoires and the VDJdb database. The public reads were reprocessed in TCRdb via fastp at Q25 and MiXCR, keeping in-frame beta chains. Each CDR3 protein appears once, grouped with its most common genes and DNA. Clone size and V and J calls follow TCRdb, not the original study. This sample comprises about 180,000 distinct CDR3 sequences, less than 50% of them detected only once. Roughly 13% of the sample is in the top ten clones.

The data are from a study of CD8+CD57+ T cells in acquired aplastic anemia (dated by TCRdb to the late 2010s). Concerning the study at large: Extracted DNA from sorted CD4+ and CD8+ cells averaged approximately 3 ug, ranging from roughly 0.17 to 30 ug. A CD8+CD57+ expansion meant a frequency higher than the mean frequency seen in healthy subjects. Broader findings and caveats from the paper: Between patients and healthy controls, no significant difference in CD8+ Simpson's diversity was found (P=0.060). Around 30 CD8+ CDR3 sequences were found in both patients and controls but appeared to be highly expressed in patients and within the immunodominant clones of the patients.

Inclusive of the bounding cysteine and phenylalanine, the CDR3 is 11 residues long. CDR3 DNA only is kept here, 33 bases in frame from base 1. A distance of 10 bases separates the germline ends of V and J, which lose 8 bases and 6 bases respectively. CDR1 and CDR2, per the germline V gene, are MGHDK and SYGVNS. Expansion of CD8+CD57+ cells had been shown by flow cytometry in the patients chosen for sequencing. Severe acquired aplastic anemia was diagnosed in all patients according to International Study of Aplastic Anemia and Agranulocytosis and Camitta criteria. At the time blood was sampled, none of the patients had received any therapy. The study deep-sequenced TCR repertoires of sorted CD4+ and CD8+ blood T cells from severe aplastic anemia patients and healthy subjects. In the USA, patient enrollment took place under clinicaltrials.gov protocols 00001620, 01623167, 00001397, 00071045, 00081523 and 00961064. Ficoll-Paque density gradient centrifugation was used to isolate peripheral blood mononuclear cells. Before DNA was extracted, CD4+ and CD8+ T cells were sorted using either FACS or magnetic beads.

Material: sorted CD4+, CD8+, or CD8+CD57+ T cells (not recorded which) from PBMCs. This TCR was sampled from a human donor with aplastic anemia. The chain employs TRBV25-1 and TRBJ1-2; TRBD1 is a weak D gene call, 5 bases matching. The CDR3 here reads CASSSTDGYTF. DNA sequence: TGTGCCAGCTCATCGACAGATGGCTACACCTTC.